The present entry profiles one TCR beta chain with its context. The antigen is unknown. Before the COVID-19 pandemic, during about 2010-2018, CD4+ T cells were taken from unexposed donors. CD4 enrichment then naive enrichment separated naive from memory CD4+ cells. Produced via immunoSEQ multiplex PCR; TCRdb's table is partial and in-frame only. The sample contains around 65,000 clones, around 87% of which appear only once. This record belongs to a study of CD4 T cells in relation to SARS-CoV-2 and coronaviruses. Study findings and constraints: The cross-reactivity analysis covered only spike protein, not other viral proteins. Each donor contributed either pre-pandemic or post-infection samples, not both. Compared with monoreactive clones, crossreactive clones showed significantly weaker SARS-CoV-2 expansion.

The TCR sequence derives from a human donor in good health. The material sequenced was memory CD4+ T cells from PBMCs.

The CDR3, as DNA: TGTGCCAGCAGTTACAGTCGGGGACAAGAGACCCAGTACTTC. This sequence encodes CASSYSRGQETQYF. The chain joins TRBV6-6 to TRBJ2-5; weak D call: TRBD2 (5 bases). Germline loops: CDR1 MNHNY, CDR2 SVGAGI (reference sequence). The CDR3 is 14 residues long. Trimming pared 2 bases from V and 2 bases from J, leaving 9 bases between.